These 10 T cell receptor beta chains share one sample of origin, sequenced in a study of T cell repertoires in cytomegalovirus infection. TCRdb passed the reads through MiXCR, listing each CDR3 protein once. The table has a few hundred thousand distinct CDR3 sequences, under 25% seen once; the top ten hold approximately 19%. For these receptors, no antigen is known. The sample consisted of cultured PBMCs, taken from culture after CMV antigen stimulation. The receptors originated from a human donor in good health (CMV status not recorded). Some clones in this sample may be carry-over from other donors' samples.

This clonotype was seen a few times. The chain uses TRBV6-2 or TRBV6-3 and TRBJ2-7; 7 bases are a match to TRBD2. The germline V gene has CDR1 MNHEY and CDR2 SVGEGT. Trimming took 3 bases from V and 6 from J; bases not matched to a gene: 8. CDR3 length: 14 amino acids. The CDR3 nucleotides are TGTGCCAGCAGTTATAGCGCTTCGGGAGGCGAGCAGTACTTC. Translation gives CASSYSASGGEQYF.

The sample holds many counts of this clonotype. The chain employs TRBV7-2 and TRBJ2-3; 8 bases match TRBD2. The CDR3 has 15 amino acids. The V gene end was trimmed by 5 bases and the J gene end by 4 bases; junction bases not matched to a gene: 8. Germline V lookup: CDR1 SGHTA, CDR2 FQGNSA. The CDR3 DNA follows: TGTGCCAGCAGCCCCATAGCGGGGAGGGCAGATACGCAGTATTTT. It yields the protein CASSPIAGRADTQYF.

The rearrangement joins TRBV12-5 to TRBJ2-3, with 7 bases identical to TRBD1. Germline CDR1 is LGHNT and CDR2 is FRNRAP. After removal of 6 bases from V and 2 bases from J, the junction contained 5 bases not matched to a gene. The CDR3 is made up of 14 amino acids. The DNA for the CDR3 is TGTGCTAGTGGGGACGGGACAGCCACAGATACGCAGTATTTT. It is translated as CASGDGTATDTQYF.

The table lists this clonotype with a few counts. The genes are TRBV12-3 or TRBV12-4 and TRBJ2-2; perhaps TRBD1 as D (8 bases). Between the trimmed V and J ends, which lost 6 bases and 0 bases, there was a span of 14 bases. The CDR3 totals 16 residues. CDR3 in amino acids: CASRKQGGANTGELFF. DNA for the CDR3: TGTGCCAGCAGAAAACAGGGGGGGGCGAACACCGGGGAGCTGTTTTTT.

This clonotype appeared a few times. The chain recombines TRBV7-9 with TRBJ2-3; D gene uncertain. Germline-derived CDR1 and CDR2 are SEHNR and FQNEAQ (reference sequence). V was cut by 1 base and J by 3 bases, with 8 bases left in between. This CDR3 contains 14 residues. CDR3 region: CASSLVGKTDTQYF. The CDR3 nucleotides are TGTGCCAGCAGCTTAGTAGGGAAGACAGATACGCAGTATTTT.

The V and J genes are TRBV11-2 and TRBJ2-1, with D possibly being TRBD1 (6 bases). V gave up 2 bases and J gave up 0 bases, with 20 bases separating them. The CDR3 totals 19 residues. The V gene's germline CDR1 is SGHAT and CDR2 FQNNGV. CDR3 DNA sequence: TGTGCCAGCAGCTTACGGACAGCAGGTCCTCTTAGCTCCTACAATGAGCAGTTCTTC. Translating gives CASSLRTAGPLSSYNEQFF.

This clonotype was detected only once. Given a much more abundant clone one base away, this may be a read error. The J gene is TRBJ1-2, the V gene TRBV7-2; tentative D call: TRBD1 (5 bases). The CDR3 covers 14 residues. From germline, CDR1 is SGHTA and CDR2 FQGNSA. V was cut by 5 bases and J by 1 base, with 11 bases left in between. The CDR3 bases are TGTGCCAGCAGCCCCAGCAGGGTTAACTATGGCTACACCTTC. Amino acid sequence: CASSPSRVNYGYTF.

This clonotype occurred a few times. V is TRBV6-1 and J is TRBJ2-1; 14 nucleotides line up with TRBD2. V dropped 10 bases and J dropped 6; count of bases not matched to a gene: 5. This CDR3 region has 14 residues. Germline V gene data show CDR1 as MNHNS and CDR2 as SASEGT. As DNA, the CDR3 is TGTGCCACGGGACTAGCGGGAGTTGGCAATGAGCAGTTCTTC. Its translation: CATGLAGVGNEQFF.

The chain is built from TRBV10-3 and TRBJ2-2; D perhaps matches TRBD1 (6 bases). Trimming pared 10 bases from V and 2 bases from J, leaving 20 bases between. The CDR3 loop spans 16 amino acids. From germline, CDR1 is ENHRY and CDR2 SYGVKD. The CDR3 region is CATMGAVSTNTGELFF. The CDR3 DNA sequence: TGTGCCACTATGGGGGCGGTATCTACTAACACCGGGGAGCTGTTTTTT.

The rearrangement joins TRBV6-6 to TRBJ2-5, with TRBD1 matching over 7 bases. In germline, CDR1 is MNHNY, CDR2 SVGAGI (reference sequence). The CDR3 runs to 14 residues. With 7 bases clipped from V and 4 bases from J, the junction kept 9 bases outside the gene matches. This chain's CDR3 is CASTKGQAGETQYF. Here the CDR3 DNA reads TGTGCCAGCACCAAAGGACAGGCAGGAGAGACCCAGTACTTC.